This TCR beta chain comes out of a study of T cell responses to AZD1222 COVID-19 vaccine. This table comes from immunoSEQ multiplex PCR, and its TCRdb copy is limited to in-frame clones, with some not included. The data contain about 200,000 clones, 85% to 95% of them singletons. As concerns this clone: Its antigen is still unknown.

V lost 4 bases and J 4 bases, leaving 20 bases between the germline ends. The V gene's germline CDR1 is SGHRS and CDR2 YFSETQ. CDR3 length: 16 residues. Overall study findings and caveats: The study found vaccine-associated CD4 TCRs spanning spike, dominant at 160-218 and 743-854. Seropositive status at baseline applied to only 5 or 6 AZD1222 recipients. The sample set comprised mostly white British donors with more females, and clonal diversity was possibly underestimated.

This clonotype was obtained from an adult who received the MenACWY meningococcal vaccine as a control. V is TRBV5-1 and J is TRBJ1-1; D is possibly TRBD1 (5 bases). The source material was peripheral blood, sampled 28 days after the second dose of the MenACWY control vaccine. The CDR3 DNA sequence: TGCGCCAGCAGCCAATCGGGGCGCCCGTTGGGCACTGAAGCTTTCTTT. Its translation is CASSQSGRPLGTEAFF. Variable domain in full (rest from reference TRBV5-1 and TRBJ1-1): KAGVTQTPRYLIKTRGQQVTLSCSPISGHRSVSWYQQTPGQGLQFLFEYFSETQRNKGNFPGRFSGRQFSNSRSEMNVSTLELGDSALYLCASSQSGRPLGTEAFFGQGTRLTVV.